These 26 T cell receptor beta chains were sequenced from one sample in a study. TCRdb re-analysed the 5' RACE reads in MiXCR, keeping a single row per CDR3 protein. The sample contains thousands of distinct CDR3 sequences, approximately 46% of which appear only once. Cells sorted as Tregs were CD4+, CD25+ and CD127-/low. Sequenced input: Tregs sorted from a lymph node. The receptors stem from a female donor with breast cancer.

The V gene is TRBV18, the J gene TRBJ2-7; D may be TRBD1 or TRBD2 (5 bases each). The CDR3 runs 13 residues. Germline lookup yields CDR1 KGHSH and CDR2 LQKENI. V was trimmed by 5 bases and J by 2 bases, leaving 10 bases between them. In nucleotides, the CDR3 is TGTGCCAGCTCAGGGACGGTTGCCTACGAGCAGTACTTC. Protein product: CASSGTVAYEQYF.

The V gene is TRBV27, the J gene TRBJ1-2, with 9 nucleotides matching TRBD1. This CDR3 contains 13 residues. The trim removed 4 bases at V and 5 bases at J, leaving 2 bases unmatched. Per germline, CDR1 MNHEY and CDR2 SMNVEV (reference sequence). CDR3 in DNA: TGTGCCAGCAGTTACAGGGGGCAGTATGGCTACACCTTC. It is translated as CASSYRGQYGYTF.

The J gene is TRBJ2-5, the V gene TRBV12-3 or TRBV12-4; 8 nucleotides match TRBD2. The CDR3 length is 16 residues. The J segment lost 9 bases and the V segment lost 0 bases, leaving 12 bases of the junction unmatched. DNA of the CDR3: TGTGCCAGCAGTTTAGCGGCCAGCCCCGGGGGGGTTGCCCAGTACTTC. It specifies CASSLAASPGGVAQYF.

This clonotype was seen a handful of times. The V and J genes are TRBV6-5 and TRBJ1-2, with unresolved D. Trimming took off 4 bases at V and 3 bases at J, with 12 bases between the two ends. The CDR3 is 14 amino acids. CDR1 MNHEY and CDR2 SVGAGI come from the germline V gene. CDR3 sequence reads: CASSLRLRDYGYTF. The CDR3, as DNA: TGTGCCAGCAGTTTGCGTCTACGGGACTATGGCTACACCTTC.

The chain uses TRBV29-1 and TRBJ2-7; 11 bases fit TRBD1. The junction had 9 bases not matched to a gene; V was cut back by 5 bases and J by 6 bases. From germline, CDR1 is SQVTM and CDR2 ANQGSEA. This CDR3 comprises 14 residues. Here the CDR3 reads CSVLEDRGPFEQYF. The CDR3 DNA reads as TGCAGCGTTCTAGAGGACAGGGGGCCCTTCGAGCAGTACTTC.

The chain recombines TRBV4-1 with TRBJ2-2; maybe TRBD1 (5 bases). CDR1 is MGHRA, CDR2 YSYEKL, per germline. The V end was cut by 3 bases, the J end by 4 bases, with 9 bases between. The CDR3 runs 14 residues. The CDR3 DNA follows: TGCGCCAGCAGCCATCAGGGTACCACCGGGGAGCTGTTTTTT. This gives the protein CASSHQGTTGELFF.

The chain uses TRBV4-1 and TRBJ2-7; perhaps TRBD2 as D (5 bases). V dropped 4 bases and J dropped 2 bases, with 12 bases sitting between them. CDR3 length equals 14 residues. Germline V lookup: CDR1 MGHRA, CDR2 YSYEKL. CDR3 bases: TGCGCCAGCAGCCCCGGACTGTCCCCCTACGAGCAGTACTTC. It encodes CASSPGLSPYEQYF.

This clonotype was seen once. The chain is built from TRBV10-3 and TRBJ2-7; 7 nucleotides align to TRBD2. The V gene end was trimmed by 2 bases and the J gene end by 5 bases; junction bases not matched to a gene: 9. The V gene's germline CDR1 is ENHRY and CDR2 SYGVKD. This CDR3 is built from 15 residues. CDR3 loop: CAISEASGTRDEQYF. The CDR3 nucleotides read TGTGCCATCAGTGAGGCCAGCGGGACCCGGGACGAGCAGTACTTC.

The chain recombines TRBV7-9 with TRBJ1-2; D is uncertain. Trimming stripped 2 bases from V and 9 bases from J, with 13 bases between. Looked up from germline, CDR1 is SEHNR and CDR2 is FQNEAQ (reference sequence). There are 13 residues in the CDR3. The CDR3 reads CASSLPGRSSYTF. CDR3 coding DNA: TGTGCCAGCAGCTTACCGGGAAGAAGTAGCTACACCTTC.

The DNA of the CDR3 is TGCAGTGCTAGAGATGGAAACGGCCAGCCCCAGCATTTT. It encodes CSARDGNGQPQHF. The V and J genes are TRBV20-1 and TRBJ1-5; no clear D. Deletions cut 0 bases from V and 7 bases from J, with 10 bases between. Germline CDR1 is DFQATT and CDR2 is SNEGSKA (reference sequence). The CDR3 loop spans 13 amino acids.

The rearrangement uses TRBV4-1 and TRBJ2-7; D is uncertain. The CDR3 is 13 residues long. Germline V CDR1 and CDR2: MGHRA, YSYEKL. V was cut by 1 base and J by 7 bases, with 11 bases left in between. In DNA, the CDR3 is TGCGCCAGCAGCCAAGTGGAAACGGCAGAGCAGTACTTC. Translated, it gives CASSQVETAEQYF.

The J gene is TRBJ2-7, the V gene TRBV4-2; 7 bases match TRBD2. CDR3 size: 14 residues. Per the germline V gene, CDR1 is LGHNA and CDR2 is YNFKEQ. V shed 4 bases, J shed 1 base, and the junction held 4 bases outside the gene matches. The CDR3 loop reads CASSPRGGSYEQYF. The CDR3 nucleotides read TGTGCCAGCAGCCCACGCGGGGGTTCCTACGAGCAGTACTTC.

Written as DNA, the CDR3 is TGTGCCAGCAGCTCATTCGCCAGGGGGCTAGAGTCACCCCTCCACTTT. Its protein is CASSSFARGLESPLHF. The J gene is TRBJ1-6, the V gene TRBV7-2; 8 bases line up with TRBD1. Germline assignment: CDR1 SGHTA and CDR2 FQGNSA. The V gene end was trimmed by 4 bases and the J gene end by 10 bases; junction bases not matched to a gene: 12. CDR3 size: 16 residues.

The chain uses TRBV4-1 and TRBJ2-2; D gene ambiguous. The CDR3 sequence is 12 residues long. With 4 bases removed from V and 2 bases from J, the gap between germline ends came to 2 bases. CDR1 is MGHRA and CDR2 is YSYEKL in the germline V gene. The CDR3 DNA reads TGCGCCAGCAGCCCAAACACCGGGGAGCTGTTTTTT. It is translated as CASSPNTGELFF.

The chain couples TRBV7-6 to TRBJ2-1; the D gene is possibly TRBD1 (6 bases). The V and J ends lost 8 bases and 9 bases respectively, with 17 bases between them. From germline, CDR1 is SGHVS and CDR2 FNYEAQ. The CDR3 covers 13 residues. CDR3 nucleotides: TGTGCCAGCGGTTACAGGGCTTCTGTTGAGCAGTTCTTC. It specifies CASGYRASVEQFF. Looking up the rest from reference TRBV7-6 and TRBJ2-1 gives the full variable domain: GAGVSQSPRYKVTKRGQDVALRCDPISGHVSLYWYRQALGQGPEFLTYFNYEAQQDKSGLPNDRFSAERPEGSISTLTIQRTEQRDSAMYRCASGYRASVEQFFGPGTRLTVL.

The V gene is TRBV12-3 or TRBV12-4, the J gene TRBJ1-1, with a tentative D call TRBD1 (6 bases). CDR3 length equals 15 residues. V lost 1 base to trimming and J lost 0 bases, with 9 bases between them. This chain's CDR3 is CASSLGGQMNTEAFF. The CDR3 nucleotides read TGTGCCAGCAGTTTAGGGGGACAAATGAACACTGAAGCTTTCTTT.

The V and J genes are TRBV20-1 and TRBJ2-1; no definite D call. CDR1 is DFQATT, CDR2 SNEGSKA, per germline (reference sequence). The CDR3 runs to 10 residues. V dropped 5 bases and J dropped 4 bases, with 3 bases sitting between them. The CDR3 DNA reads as TGCAGTGCTTATTACAATGAGCAGTTCTTC. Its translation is CSAYYNEQFF.

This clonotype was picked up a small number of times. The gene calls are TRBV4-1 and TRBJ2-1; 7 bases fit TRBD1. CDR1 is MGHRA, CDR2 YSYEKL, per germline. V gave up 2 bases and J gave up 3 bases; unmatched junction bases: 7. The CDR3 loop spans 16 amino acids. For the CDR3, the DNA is TGCGCCAGCAGCCAATTTGTCCGGGACAGCTACAATGAGCAGTTCTTC. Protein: CASSQFVRDSYNEQFF.

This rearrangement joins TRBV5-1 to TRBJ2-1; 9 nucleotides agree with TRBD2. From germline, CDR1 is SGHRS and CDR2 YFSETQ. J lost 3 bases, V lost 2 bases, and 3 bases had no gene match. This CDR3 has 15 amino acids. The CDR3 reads CASSFSGGNYNEQFF. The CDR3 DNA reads TGCGCCAGCAGCTTTAGCGGGGGTAACTACAATGAGCAGTTCTTC.

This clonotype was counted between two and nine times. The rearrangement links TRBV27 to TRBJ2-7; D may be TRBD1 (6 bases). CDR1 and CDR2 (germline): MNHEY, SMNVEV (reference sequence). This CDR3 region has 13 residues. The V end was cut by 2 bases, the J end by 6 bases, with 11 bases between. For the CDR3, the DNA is TGTGCCAGCAGTTTAGGGACAATCAGCGAGCAGTACTTC. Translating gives CASSLGTISEQYF.

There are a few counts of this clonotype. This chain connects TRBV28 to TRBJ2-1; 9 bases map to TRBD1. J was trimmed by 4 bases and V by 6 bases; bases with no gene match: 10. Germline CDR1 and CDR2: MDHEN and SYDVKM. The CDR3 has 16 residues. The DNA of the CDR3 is TGTGCCAGCAGACTAAACCGACAGGGGGTATACAATGAGCAGTTCTTC. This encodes CASRLNRQGVYNEQFF.

The CDR3 loop is CASSLYPGTGLSDEQYF. As DNA, the CDR3 is TGCGCCAGCAGCTTGTACCCCGGGACAGGACTTAGCGACGAGCAGTACTTC. The chain joins TRBV5-1 to TRBJ2-7, with 8 bases matching TRBD1. The CDR3 has 17 amino acids. Germline V lookup: CDR1 SGHRS, CDR2 YFSETQ. Unmatched junction bases numbered 14, after V lost 1 base and J lost 5 bases. The full variable domain, with the rest looked up from reference TRBV5-1 and TRBJ2-7, is KAGVTQTPRYLIKTRGQQVTLSCSPISGHRSVSWYQQTPGQGLQFLFEYFSETQRNKGNFPGRFSGRQFSNSRSEMNVSTLELGDSALYLCASSLYPGTGLSDEQYFGPGTRLTVT.

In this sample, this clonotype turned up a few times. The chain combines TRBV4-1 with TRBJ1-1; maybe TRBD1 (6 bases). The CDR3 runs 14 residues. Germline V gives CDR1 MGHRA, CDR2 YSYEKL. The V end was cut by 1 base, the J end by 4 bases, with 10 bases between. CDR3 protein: CASSQVGGATEAFF. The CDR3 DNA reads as TGCGCCAGCAGCCAAGTCGGGGGGGCCACTGAAGCTTTCTTT.

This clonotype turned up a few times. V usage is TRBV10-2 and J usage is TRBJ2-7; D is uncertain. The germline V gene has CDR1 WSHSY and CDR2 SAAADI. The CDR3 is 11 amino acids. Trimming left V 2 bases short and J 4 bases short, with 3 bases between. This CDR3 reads CASSEGYEQYF. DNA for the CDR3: TGCGCCAGCAGTGAGGGTTACGAGCAGTACTTC.

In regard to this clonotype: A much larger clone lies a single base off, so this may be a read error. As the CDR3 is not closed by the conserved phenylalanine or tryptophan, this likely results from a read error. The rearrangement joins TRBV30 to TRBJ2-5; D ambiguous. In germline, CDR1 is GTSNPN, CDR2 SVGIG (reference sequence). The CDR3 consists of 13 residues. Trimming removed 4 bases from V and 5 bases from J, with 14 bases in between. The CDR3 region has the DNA TGTGCCTGGAACTCGGCGGTTTGGGAGACCCAGTACTTA. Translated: CAWNSAVWETQYL.

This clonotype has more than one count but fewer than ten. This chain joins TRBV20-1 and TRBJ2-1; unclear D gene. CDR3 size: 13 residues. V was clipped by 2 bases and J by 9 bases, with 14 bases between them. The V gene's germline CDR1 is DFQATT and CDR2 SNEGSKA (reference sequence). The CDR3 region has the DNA TGCAGTGCTAGACAGGCCCCAGGAACTGAGCAGTTCTTC. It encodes CSARQAPGTEQFF.